What follows are 3 T cell receptor beta chains derived from one specimen sequenced in a study of human T cells and chemical hapten exposure. TCRdb analysed the RACE reads with MiXCR anew, one entry per CDR3 protein. Of 75,000 to 100,000 distinct CDR3 sequences detected, over 10% appear once; the ten largest clones hold approximately 2%. Time point specified: patch test 1, 2 weeks after DPC sensitization. Indicated treatment: therapeutic diphenylcyclopropenone sensitization with weekly scalp DPC. Sample: whole blood, taken in connection with sensitization to the hapten diphenylcyclopropenone (DPC). All receptors derive from a middle-aged woman with alopecia areata. Some clones in this sample may be carry-over from other donors' samples.

V gene TRBV20-1 combines with J gene TRBJ1-1, with TRBD1 matching over 7 bases. V trimming: 3 bases; J trimming: 0 bases; junction bases outside the gene matches: 4. The germline CDR1 and CDR2 sequences are DFQATT and SNEGSKA (reference sequence). This CDR3 is built from 14 residues. CDR3 residues: CSARPGQLNTEAFF. The CDR3 region has the DNA TGCAGTGCTAGGCCGGGACAGTTGAACACTGAAGCTTTCTTT.

The CDR3 sequence is CASSLRLVNTDTQYF. CDR3 in DNA: TGTGCCAGCAGCTTAAGACTAGTAAACACAGATACGCAGTATTTT. J is TRBJ2-3 and V is TRBV7-2; D might be TRBD2 (6 bases). Germline CDR1 reads SGHTA; CDR2 reads FQGNSA. Trimming shortened V by 2 bases and J by 2 bases, and 11 bases separated the two germline ends. The CDR3 spans 15 residues. Supplemented by reference TRBV7-2 and TRBJ2-3, the full variable domain reads GAGVSQSPSNKVTEKGKDVELRCDPISGHTALYWYRQSLGQGLEFLIYFQGNSAPDKSGLPSDRFSAERTGGSVSTLTIQRTQQEDSAVYLCASSLRLVNTDTQYFGPGTRLTVL.

This clonotype was observed a few times. The chain joins TRBV7-6 to TRBJ1-6, with TRBD1 matching 8 bases. With 5 bases clipped from V and 7 bases from J, the junction kept 1 base outside the gene matches. CDR1 is SGHVS, CDR2 FNYEAQ, per germline. The CDR3 contains 13 residues. This CDR3 is CASSRDRNSPLHF. Here the CDR3 DNA reads TGTGCCAGCAGCCGGGACAGGAATTCACCCCTCCACTTT.